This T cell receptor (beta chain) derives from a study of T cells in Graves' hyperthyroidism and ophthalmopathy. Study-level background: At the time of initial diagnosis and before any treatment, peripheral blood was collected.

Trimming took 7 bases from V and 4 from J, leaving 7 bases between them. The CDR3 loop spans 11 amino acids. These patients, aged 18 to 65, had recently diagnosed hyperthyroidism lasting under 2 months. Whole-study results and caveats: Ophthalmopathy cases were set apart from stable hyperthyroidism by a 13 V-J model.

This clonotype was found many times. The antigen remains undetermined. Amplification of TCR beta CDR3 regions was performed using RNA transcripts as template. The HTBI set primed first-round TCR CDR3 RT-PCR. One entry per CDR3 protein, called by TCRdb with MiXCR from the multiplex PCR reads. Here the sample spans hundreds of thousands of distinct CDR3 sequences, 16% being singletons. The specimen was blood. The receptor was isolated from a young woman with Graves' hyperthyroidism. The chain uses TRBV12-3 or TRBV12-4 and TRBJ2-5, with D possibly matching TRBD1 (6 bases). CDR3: CASTRGETQYF. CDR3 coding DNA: TGTGCCAGCACCAGGGGAGAGACCCAGTACTTC.